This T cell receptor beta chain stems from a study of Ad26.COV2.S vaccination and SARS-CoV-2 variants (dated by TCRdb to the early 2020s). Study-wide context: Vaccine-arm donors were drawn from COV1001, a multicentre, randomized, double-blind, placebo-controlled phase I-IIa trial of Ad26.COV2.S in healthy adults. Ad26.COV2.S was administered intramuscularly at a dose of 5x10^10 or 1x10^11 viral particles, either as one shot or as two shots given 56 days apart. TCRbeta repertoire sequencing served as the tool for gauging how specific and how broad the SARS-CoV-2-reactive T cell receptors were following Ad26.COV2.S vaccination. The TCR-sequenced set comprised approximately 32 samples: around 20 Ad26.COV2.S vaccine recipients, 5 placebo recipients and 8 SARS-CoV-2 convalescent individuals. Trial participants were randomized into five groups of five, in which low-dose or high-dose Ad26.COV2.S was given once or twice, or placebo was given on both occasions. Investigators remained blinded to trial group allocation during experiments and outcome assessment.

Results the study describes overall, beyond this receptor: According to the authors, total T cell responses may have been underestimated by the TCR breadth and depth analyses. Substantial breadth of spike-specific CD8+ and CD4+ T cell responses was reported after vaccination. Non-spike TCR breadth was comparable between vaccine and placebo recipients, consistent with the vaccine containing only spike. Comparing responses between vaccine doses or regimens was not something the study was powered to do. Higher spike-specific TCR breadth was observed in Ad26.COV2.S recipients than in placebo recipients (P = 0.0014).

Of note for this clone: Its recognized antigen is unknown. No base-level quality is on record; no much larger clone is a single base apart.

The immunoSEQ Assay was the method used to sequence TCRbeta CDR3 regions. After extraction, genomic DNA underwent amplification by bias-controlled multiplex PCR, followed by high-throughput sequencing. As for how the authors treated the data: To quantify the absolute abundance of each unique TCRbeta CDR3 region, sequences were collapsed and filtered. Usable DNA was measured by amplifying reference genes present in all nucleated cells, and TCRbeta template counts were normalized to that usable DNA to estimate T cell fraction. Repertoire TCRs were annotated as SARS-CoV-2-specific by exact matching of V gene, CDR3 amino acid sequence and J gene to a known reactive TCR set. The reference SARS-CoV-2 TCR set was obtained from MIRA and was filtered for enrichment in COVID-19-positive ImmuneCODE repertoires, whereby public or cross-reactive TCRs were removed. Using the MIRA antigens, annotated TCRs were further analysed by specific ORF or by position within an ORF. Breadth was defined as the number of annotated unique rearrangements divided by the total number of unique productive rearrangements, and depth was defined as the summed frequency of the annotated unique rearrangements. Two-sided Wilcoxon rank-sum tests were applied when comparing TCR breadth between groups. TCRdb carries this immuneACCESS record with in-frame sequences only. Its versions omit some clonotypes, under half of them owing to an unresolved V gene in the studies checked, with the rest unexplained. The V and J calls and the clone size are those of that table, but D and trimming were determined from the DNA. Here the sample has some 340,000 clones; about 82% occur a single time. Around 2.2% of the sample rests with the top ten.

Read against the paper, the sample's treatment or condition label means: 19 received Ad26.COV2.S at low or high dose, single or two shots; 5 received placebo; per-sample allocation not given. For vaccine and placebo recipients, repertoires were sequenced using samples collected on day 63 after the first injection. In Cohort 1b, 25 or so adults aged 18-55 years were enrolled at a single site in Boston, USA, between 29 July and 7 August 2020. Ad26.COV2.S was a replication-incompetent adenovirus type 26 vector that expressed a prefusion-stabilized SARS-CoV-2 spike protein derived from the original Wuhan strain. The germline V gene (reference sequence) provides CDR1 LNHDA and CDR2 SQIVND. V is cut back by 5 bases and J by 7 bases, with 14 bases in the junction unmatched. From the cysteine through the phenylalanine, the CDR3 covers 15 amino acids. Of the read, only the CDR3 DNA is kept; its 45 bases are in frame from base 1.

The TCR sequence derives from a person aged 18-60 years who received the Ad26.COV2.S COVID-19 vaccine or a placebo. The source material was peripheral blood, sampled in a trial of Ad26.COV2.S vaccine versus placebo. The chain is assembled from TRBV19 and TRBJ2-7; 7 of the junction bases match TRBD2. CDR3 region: CASSLSAGGNAEQYF. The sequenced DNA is TGTGCCAGTAGTCTTTCGGCCGGGGGGAATGCGGAGCAGTACTTC. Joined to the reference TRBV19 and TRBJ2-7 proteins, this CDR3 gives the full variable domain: DGGITQSPKYLFRKEGQNVTLSCEQNLNHDAMYWYRQDPGQGLRLIYYSQIVNDFQKGDIAEGYSVSREKKESFPLTVTSAQKNPTAFYLCASSLSAGGNAEQYFGPGTRLTVT.